Sequencing of this T cell receptor beta chain was carried out in a study of OX40 agonist ivuxolimab in advanced cancers. Study-wide points: Clones of CD4+ and CD8+ blood T cells grew by week 6 at doses of 0.1 to 3.0 mg/kg.

About this clone: Its antigen is unknown.

The data were produced by immunoSEQ multiplex PCR, yet TCRdb's version contains in-frame clones alone and is incomplete. The sample lists tens of thousands of clones, around 90% occurring once. The V end lost 6 bases, the J end lost 6 bases, and 18 bases lay between the germline ends. CDR1 and CDR2 from the germline V gene are MNHEY and SVGAGI. The CDR3 loop spans 14 amino acids. The sequenced sample was CD4+ or CD8+ T cells sorted from blood, obtained in a trial of the OX40 agonist ivuxolimab. The receptor was derived from an adult with an advanced solid tumor such as melanoma, head and neck, liver or kidney cancer. The J gene is TRBJ2-7, the V gene TRBV6-5, with a possible D match to TRBD1 (6 bases). CDR3 sequence (DNA): TGTGCCAGCAGCCCTACAGGGTACTATATCGAGCAGTACTTC. Protein sequence: CASSPTGYYIEQYF.